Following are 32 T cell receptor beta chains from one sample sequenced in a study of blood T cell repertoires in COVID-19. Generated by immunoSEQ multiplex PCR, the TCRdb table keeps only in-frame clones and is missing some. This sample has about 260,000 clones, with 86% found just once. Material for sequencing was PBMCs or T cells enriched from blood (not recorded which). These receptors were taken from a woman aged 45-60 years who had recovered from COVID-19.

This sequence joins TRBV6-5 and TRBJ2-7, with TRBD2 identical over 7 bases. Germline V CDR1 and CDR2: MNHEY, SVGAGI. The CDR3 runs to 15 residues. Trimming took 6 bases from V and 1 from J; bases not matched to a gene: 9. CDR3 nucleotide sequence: TGTGCCAGCAGCGATCTAGCGGACATATCCTACGAGCAGTACTTC. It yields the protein CASSDLADISYEQYF.

CDR3 sequence (DNA): TGTGCCAGCAGCTTATCCGGGCAGGGTGGCGGTCAGCCCCAGCATTTT. This sequence encodes CASSLSGQGGGQPQHF. The V and J genes are TRBV7-2 and TRBJ1-5, with D possibly being TRBD1 (5 bases). Trimming stripped 2 bases from V and 6 bases from J, with 17 bases between. CDR1 is SGHTA and CDR2 is FQGNSA in the germline V gene. The CDR3 runs to 16 residues.

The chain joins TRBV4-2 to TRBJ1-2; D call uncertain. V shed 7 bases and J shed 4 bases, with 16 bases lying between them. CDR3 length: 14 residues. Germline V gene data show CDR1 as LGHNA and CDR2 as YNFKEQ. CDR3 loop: CASTLEGSPYGYTF. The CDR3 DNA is TGTGCCAGCACCCTAGAGGGCAGTCCCTATGGCTACACCTTC.

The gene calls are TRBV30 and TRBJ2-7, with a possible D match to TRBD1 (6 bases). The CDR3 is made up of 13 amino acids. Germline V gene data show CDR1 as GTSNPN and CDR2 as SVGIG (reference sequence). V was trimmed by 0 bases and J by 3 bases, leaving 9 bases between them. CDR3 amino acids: CAWSVKGVYEQYF. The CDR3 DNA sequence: TGTGCCTGGAGTGTAAAGGGGGTCTACGAGCAGTACTTC.

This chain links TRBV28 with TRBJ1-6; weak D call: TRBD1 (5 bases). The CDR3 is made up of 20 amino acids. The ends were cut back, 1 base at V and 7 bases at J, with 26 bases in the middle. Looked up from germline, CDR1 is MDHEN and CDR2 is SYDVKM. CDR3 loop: CASSLFGLGQGHKFNSPLHF. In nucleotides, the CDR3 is TGTGCCAGCAGTTTATTTGGGTTGGGGCAGGGCCATAAATTCAATTCACCCCTCCACTTT.

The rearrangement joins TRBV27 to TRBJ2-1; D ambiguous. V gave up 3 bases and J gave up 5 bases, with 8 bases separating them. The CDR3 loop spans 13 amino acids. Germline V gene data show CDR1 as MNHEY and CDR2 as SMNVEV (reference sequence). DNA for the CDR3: TGTGCCAGCAGTTTTTTGGGCGACAATGAGCAGTTCTTC. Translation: CASSFLGDNEQFF.

The CDR3 bases are TGTGCCAGCATTCCCGCGGGACTAGCATACAATGAGCAGTTCTTC. It codes for CASIPAGLAYNEQFF. This chain connects TRBV28 to TRBJ2-1; 9 bases match TRBD2. The J segment lost 4 bases and the V segment lost 7 bases, leaving 8 bases of the junction unmatched. Per the germline V gene, CDR1 is MDHEN and CDR2 is SYDVKM. This CDR3 has 15 residues.

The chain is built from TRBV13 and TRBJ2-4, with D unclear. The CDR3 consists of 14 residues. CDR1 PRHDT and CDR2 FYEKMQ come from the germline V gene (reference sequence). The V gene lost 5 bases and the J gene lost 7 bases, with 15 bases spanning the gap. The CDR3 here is CASSPIVDPNIQYF. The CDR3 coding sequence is TGTGCCAGCAGCCCGATAGTAGATCCGAACATTCAGTACTTC.

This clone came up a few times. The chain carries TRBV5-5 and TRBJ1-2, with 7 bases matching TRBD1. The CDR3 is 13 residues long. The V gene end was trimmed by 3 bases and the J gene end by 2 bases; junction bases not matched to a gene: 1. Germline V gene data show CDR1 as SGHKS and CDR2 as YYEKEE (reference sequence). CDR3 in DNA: TGTGCCAGCAGCTCGGGACAGAACTATGGCTACACCTTC. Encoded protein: CASSSGQNYGYTF. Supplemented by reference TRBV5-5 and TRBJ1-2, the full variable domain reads DAGVTQSPTHLIKTRGQQVTLRCSPISGHKSVSWYQQVLGQGPQFIFQYYEKEERGRGNFPDRFSARQFPNYSSELNVNALLLGDSALYLCASSSGQNYGYTFGSGTRLTVV.

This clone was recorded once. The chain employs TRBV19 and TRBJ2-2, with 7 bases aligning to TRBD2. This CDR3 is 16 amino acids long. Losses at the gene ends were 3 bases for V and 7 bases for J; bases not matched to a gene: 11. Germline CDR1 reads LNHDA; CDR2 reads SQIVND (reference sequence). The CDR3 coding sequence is TGTGCCAGTAGTATGATTCGCGGGAGAGGTGACGGGGAGCTGTTTTTT. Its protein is CASSMIRGRGDGELFF.

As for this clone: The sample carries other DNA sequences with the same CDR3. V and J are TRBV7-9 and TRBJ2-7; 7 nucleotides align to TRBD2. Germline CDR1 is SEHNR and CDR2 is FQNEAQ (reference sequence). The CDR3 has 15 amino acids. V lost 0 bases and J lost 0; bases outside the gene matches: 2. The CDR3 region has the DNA TGTGCCAGCAGCTTAGCCGGGGGGAGCTCCTACGAGCAGTACTTC. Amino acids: CASSLAGGSSYEQYF.

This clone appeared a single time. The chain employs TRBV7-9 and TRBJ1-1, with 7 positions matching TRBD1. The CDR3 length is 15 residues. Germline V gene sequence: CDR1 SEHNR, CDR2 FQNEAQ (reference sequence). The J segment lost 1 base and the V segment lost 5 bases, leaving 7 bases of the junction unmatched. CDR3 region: CASSPGDSSNTEAFF. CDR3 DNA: TGTGCCAGCAGCCCGGGGGACAGTTCGAACACTGAAGCTTTCTTT. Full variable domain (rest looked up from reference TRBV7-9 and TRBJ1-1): DTGVSQNPRHKITKRGQNVTFRCDPISEHNRLYWYRQTLGQGPEFLTYFQNEAQLEKSRLLSDRFSAERPKGSFSTLEIQRTEQGDSAMYLCASSPGDSSNTEAFFGQGTRLTVV.

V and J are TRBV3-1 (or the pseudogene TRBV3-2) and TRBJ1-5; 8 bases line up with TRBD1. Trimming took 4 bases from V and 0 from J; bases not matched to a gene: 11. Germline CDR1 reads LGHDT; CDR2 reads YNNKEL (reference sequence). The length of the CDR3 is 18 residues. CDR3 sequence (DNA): TGTGCCAGCAGCCGAGAGGACAGGGACCCTTATAGCAATCAGCCCCAGCATTTT. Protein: CASSREDRDPYSNQPQHF.

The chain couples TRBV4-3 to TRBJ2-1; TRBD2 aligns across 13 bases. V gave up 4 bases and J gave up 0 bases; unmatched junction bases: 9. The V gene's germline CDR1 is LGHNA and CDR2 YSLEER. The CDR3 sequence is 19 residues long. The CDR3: CASSPGTSGTTSSYNEQFF. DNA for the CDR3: TGCGCCAGCAGCCCAGGGACTAGCGGGACGACAAGCTCCTACAATGAGCAGTTCTTC.

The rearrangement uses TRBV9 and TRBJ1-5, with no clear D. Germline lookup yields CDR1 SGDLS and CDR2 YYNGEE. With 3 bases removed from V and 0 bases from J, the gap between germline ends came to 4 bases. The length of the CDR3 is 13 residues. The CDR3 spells CASSANSNQPQHF. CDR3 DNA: TGTGCCAGCAGCGCAAATAGCAATCAGCCCCAGCATTTT.

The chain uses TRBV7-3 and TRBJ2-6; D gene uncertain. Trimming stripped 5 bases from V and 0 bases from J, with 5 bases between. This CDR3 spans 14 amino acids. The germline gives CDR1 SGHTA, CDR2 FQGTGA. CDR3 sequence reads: CASSLFSGANVLTF. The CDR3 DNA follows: TGTGCCAGCAGCCTCTTCTCTGGGGCCAACGTCCTGACTTTC.

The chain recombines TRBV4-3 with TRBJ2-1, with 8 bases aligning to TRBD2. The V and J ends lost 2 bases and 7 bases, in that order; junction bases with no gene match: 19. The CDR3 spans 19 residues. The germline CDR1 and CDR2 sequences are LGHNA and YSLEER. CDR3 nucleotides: TGCGCCAGCAGCCAACAAAAGAGATTAGCGGGGCTCTCGGGGAATGAGCAGTTCTTC. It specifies CASSQQKRLAGLSGNEQFF.

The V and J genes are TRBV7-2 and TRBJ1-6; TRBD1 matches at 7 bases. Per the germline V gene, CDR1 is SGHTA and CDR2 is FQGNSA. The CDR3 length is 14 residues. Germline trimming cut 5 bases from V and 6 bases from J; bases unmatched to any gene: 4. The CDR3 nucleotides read TGTGCCAGCAGCCAGGACAGGCTTAATTCACCCCTCCACTTT. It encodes CASSQDRLNSPLHF.

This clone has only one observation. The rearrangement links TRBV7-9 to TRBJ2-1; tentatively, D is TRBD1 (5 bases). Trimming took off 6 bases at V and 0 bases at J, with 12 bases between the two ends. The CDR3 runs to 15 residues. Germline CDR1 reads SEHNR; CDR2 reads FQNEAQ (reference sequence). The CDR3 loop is CASSGDRRSYNEQFF. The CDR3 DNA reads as TGTGCCAGCAGTGGAGACAGACGCTCCTACAATGAGCAGTTCTTC.

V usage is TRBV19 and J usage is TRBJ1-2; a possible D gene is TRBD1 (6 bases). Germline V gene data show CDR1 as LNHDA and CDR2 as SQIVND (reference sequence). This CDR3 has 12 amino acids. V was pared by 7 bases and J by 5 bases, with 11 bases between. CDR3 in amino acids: CASKGDLYGYTF. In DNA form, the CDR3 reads TGTGCCAGTAAGGGGGACCTTTATGGCTACACCTTC.

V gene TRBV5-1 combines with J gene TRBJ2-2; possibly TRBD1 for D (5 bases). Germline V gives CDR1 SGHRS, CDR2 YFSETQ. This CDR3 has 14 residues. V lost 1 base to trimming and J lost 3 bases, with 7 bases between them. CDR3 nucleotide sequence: TGCGCCAGCAGCTTGTTCAGGGACACCGGGGAGCTGTTTTTT. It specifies CASSLFRDTGELFF.

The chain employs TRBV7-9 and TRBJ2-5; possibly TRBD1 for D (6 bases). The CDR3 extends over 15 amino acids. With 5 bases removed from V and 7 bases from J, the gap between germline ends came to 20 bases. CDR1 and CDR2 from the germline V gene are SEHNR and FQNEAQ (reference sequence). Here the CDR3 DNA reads TGTGCCAGCAGCCCAAAATTCAGGGTAGGGGGGACCCAGTACTTC. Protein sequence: CASSPKFRVGGTQYF.

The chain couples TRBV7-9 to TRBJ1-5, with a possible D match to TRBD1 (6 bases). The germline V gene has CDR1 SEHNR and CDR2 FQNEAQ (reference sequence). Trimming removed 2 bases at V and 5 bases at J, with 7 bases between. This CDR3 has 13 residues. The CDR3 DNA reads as TGTGCCAGCAGCTTATCAGGGGATCAGCCCCAGCATTTT. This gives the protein CASSLSGDQPQHF.

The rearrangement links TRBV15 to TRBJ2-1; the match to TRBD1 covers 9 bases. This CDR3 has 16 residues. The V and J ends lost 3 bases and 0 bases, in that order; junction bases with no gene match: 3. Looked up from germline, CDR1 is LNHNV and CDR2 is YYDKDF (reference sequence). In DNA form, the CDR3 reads TGTGCCACCAGCAGGGACAGGGGAAACTCCTACAATGAGCAGTTCTTC. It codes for CATSRDRGNSYNEQFF.

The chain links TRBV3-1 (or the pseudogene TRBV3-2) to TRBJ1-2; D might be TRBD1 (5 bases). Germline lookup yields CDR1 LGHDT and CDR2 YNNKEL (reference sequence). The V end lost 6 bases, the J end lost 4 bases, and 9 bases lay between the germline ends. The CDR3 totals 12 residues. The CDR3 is CASSRDSYGYTF. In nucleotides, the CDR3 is TGTGCCAGCAGTCGCGACAGCTATGGCTACACCTTC.

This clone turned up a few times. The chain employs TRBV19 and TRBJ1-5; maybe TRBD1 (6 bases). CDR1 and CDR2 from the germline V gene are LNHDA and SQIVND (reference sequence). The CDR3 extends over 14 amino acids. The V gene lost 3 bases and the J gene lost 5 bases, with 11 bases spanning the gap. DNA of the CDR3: TGTGCCAGTAGTATGGCCAGGGGAGATCAGCCCCAGCATTTT. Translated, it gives CASSMARGDQPQHF.

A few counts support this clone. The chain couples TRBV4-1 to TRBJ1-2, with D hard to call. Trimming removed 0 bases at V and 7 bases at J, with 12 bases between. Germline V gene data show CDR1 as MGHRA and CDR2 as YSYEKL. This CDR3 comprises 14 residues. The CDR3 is CASSQDRSGFGYTF. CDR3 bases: TGCGCCAGCAGCCAAGATCGGTCGGGTTTTGGCTACACCTTC.

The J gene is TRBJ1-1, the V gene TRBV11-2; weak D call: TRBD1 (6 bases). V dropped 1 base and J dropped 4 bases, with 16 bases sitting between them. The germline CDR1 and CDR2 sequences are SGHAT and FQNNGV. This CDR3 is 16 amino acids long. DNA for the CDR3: TGTGCCAGCAGCTTAGTACCCAACCGCAGGGGCACTGAAGCTTTCTTT. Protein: CASSLVPNRRGTEAFF.

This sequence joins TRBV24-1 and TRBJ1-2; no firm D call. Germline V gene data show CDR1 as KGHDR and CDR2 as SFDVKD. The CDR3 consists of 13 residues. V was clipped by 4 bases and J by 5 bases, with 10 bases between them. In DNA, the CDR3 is TGTGCCACCAGTGACCACAGACAATATGGCTACACCTTC. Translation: CATSDHRQYGYTF.

CDR3 bases: TGTGCCAGCAGTTACTCGAGCAGGCAGCCCCAGCATTTT. Translating it yields CASSYSSRQPQHF. The chain employs TRBV6-5 and TRBJ1-5; D ambiguous. V was pared by 0 bases and J by 7 bases, with 7 bases between. This CDR3 is 13 amino acids long. CDR1 MNHEY and CDR2 SVGAGI come from the germline V gene.

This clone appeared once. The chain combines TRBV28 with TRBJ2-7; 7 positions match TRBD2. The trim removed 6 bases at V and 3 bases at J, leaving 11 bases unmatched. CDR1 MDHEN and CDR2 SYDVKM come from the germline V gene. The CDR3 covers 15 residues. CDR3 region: CASSLTSELYYEQYF. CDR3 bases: TGTGCCAGCAGCTTAACTAGCGAGCTCTACTACGAGCAGTACTTC.

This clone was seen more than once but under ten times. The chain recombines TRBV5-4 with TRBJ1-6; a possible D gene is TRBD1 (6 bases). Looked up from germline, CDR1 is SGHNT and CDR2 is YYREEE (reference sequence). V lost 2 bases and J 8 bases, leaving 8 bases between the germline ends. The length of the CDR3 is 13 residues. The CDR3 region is CASSFRGDSPLHF. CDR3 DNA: TGTGCCAGCAGCTTCAGGGGTGATTCACCCCTCCACTTT.